This T cell receptor beta chain was captured by sequencing in a study of Graves' ophthalmopathy and Graves' hyperthyroidism. This clonotype was seen ten or more times. Its antigen is still unknown. The CDR3 spans 14 residues. The ends lost 6 bases at V and 7 bases at J; junction bases unmatched: 12. Germline CDR1 and CDR2: MNHEY and SVGAGI. Scientists amplified the TCR beta CDR3 regions from RNA transcripts. Investigators did first-round RT-PCR with HTBI primers, then second-round multiplex PCR. Each CDR3 protein gets one entry after TCRdb re-called the multiplex PCR reads with MiXCR. The sample yields some 350,000 distinct CDR3 sequences, roughly 17% seen once. The authors used Ficoll-Paque density gradient centrifugation to separate PBMCs. The input was approximately 10 ml of fresh peripheral blood. General study results and limits: The blood repertoire also included most expanded thyroid clonotypes above 0.001 frequency.

The chain employs TRBV6-5 and TRBJ2-7, with 7 bases matching TRBD2. What was sequenced was peripheral blood. The source of this sequence is an adult woman with stable Graves' hyperthyroidism. The CDR3 protein is CASSRLADTGEQYF. In DNA form, the CDR3 reads TGTGCCAGCAGCCGTCTAGCGGATACGGGGGAGCAGTACTTC.